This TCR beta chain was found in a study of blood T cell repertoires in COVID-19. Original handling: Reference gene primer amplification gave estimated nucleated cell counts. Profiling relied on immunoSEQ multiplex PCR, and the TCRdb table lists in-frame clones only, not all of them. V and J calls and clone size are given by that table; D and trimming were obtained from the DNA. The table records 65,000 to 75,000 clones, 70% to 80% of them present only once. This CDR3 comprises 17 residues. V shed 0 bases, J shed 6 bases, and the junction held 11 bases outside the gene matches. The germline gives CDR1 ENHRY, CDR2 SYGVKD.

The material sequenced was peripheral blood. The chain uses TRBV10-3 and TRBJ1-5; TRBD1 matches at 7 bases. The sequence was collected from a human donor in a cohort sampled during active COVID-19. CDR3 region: CAISESSGVGGSQPQHF. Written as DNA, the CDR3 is TGTGCCATCAGTGAGTCGTCTGGGGTAGGGGGCTCTCAGCCCCAGCATTTT.